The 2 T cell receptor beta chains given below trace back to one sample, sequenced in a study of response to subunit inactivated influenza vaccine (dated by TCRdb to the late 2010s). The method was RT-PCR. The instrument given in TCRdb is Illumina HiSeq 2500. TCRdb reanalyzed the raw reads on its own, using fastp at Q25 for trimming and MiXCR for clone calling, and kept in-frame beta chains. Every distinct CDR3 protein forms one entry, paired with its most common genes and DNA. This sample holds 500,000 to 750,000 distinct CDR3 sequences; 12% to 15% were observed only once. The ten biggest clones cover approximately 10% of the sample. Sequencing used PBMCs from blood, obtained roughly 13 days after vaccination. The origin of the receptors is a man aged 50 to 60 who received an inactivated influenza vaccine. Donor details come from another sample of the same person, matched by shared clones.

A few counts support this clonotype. This chain's CDR3 is CASSLQGKGNSPLHF. The DNA for the CDR3 is TGTGCCAGCAGTTTGCAGGGCAAGGGGAATTCACCCCTCCACTTT. The chain has TRBV12-3 or TRBV12-4 and TRBJ1-6; possibly TRBD1 for D (5 bases). The V and J ends lost 3 bases and 7 bases respectively, with 13 bases between them. The CDR3 spans 15 residues.

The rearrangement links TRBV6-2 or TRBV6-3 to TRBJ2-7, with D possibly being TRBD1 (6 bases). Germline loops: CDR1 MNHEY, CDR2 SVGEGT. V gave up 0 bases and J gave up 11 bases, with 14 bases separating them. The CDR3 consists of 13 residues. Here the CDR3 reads CASSYSGGEAEYF. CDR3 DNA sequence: TGTGCCAGCAGTTACTCTGGGGGCGAGGCGGAGTACTTC.